In its sample, the clone carrying this T cell receptor beta chain was seen many times. Before thyroid surgery, none of the patients had received any treatment. The data derive from a study of metastatic and nonmetastatic thyroid tumors. V gave up 1 base and J gave up 6 bases, with 8 bases separating them. CDR3 length equals 12 residues. Per germline, CDR1 SGDLS and CDR2 YYNGEE. From the PCR reads, TCRdb re-called clones with MiXCR. The sample has 20,000 to 25,000 clones; 18% are singletons. V usage is TRBV9 and J usage is TRBJ2-7; D remains unclear. The TCR originated in a male donor with papillary thyroid cancer or a benign thyroid nodule (not recorded which). Some clones in this sample may be carry-over from other donors' samples. The sequenced sample was blood. The CDR3 nucleotides read TGTGCCAGCAGCGTAACTGGCGGCGAGCAGTACTTC. Protein: CASSVTGGEQYF.